The next 22 T cell receptor beta chains were all read from a single sample in a study of CD4 T cell repertoires in COVID-19. Sequenced by immunoSEQ multiplex PCR; TCRdb stores in-frame clones only, minus some. The table records 65,000 to 95,000 clones, roughly 85% of them present only once. The source material was CD4+ T cells from peripheral blood, sampled after recovery from COVID-19. These receptors came from a human donor who had COVID-19.

This chain joins TRBV12-3 or TRBV12-4 and TRBJ1-5; a possible D gene is TRBD1 (6 bases). This CDR3 spans 13 amino acids. Deletions cut 3 bases from V and 5 bases from J, with 8 bases between. CDR3 in DNA: TGTGCCAGCAGTTTGGACAGTTATCAGCCCCAGCATTTT. Translation gives CASSLDSYQPQHF.

The chain recombines TRBV5-1 with TRBJ1-4; D uncertain. CDR3 length: 16 residues. Germline V lookup: CDR1 SGHRS, CDR2 YFSETQ. With 1 base removed from V and 0 bases from J, the gap between germline ends came to 10 bases. The CDR3 loop is CASSLSGTATNEKLFF. DNA of the CDR3: TGCGCCAGCAGCTTGTCAGGAACTGCAACTAATGAAAAACTGTTTTTT.

The chain uses TRBV14 and TRBJ2-5; TRBD2 matches at 14 bases. This CDR3 has 16 amino acids. Germline trimming cut 0 bases from V and 9 bases from J; bases unmatched to any gene: 6. Germline V gene data show CDR1 as SGHDN and CDR2 as FVKESK. CDR3 sequence: CASSQDRGLAGDPQYF. CDR3 in DNA: TGTGCCAGCAGCCAAGATCGGGGACTAGCGGGAGACCCCCAGTACTTC.

This chain uses TRBV7-8 with TRBJ1-1; a weak D match, TRBD1 (5 bases). The germline CDR1 and CDR2 sequences are SGHVS and FQNEAQ. Trimming stripped 3 bases from V and 3 bases from J, with 14 bases between. This CDR3 has 15 residues. CDR3 sequence reads: CASSLVGGRDTEAFF. The CDR3 DNA follows: TGTGCCAGCAGCTTGGTGGGGGGACGGGACACTGAAGCTTTCTTT.

The chain joins TRBV18 to TRBJ1-4; tentatively, D is TRBD1 (5 bases). The germline V gene has CDR1 KGHSH and CDR2 LQKENI. The CDR3 consists of 14 residues. V lost 0 bases, J lost 8 bases, and 10 bases lay in between. The CDR3 bases are TGTGCCAGCTCACCACCCCCGGGGGGGGAAAAACTGTTTTTT. The encoded protein is CASSPPPGGEKLFF.

This clone was seen a single time. The J gene is TRBJ2-1, the V gene TRBV3-1 (or the pseudogene TRBV3-2); either TRBD1 or TRBD2 may supply D (5 bases each). Trimming removed 5 bases at V and 6 bases at J, with 20 bases between. The CDR3 covers 16 residues. CDR1 and CDR2 (germline): LGHDT, YNNKEL (reference sequence). CDR3 in amino acids: CASSGPALGAANEQFF. CDR3 in DNA: TGTGCCAGCAGCGGGCCGGCACTAGGGGCAGCCAATGAGCAGTTCTTC.

The V and J genes are TRBV3-1 (or the pseudogene TRBV3-2) and TRBJ2-2; no reliable D call. The CDR3 is 16 amino acids. Trimming removed 2 bases at V and 1 base at J, with 11 bases between. Germline CDR1 LGHDT, CDR2 YNNKEL (reference sequence). The DNA of the CDR3 is TGTGCCAGCAGCCAACCCGCTTACATGAACACCGGGGAGCTGTTTTTT. Its translation: CASSQPAYMNTGELFF.

The CDR3 DNA is TGTGCCTGGAGCGTTTCGACAGGGTTTGGAAACACCATATATTTT. As protein: CAWSVSTGFGNTIYF. The V and J genes are TRBV30 and TRBJ1-3; 7 bases match TRBD1. Germline CDR1 GTSNPN, CDR2 SVGIG (reference sequence). J was trimmed by 3 bases and V by 3 bases; bases with no gene match: 8. This CDR3 is built from 15 residues.

The CDR3 loop reads CASTTLAGGATGELFF. DNA of the CDR3: TGTGCCAGCACGACTCTAGCGGGAGGTGCCACCGGGGAGCTGTTTTTT. The chain has TRBV18 and TRBJ2-2; 11 positions agree with TRBD2. CDR1 is KGHSH and CDR2 is LQKENI in the germline V gene. The CDR3 runs 16 residues. The trim removed 8 bases at V and 4 bases at J, leaving 9 bases unmatched. The whole variable domain, remainder taken from reference TRBV18 and TRBJ2-2, is NAGVMQNPRHLVRRRGQEARLRCSPMKGHSHVYWYRQLPEEGLKFMVYLQKENIIDESGMPKERFSAEFPKEGPSILRIQQVVRGDSAAYFCASTTLAGGATGELFFGEGSRLTVL.

This chain joins TRBV19 and TRBJ1-5, with 8 nucleotides matching TRBD1. V lost 4 bases, J lost 3 bases, and 11 bases stayed unmatched. Germline CDR1 reads LNHDA; CDR2 reads SQIVND (reference sequence). The CDR3 has 17 residues. CDR3 residues: CASSNGQGGSPNQPQHF. The CDR3 DNA reads TGTGCCAGTAGTAACGGACAGGGAGGGAGTCCCAATCAGCCCCAGCATTTT.

The gene calls are TRBV10-3 and TRBJ1-5; D gene unclear. Germline CDR1 is ENHRY and CDR2 is SYGVKD. The CDR3 totals 14 residues. The germline V and J ends were trimmed by 10 bases and 4 bases, with 17 bases remaining between them. Here the CDR3 DNA reads TGTGCCAGGGCCCGGGAGGCAGTGAATCAGCCCCAGCATTTT. Translating gives CARAREAVNQPQHF.

The chain carries TRBV7-9 and TRBJ1-1, with unresolved D. Germline lookup yields CDR1 SEHNR and CDR2 FQNEAQ (reference sequence). This CDR3 comprises 14 residues. Trimming cost V 1 base and J 4 bases, with 10 bases left between them. The CDR3: CASSLERVGTEAFF. CDR3 nucleotides: TGTGCCAGCAGCTTAGAAAGGGTAGGCACTGAAGCTTTCTTT.

This clone was recorded once. The DNA of the CDR3 is TGTGCCAGCAGCCCGGCCCGGGACAGGGGTTTGGGCACTGAAGCTTTCTTT. Protein: CASSPARDRGLGTEAFF. The rearrangement links TRBV5-4 to TRBJ1-1; 10 positions agree with TRBD1. V trimming: 4 bases; J trimming: 4 bases; junction bases outside the gene matches: 13. This CDR3 spans 17 amino acids. The germline gives CDR1 SGHNT, CDR2 YYREEE (reference sequence).

The V call is TRBV7-2, the J call TRBJ1-2, with TRBD1 matching over 8 bases. V was pared by 4 bases and J by 8 bases, with 6 bases of the junction left unmatched. Germline V gene lookup returns CDR1 SGHTA and CDR2 FQGNSA. This CDR3 comprises 13 residues. The CDR3 loop reads CASSSQGGGGYTF. The CDR3 nucleotides read TGTGCCAGCAGCTCACAGGGGGGAGGAGGCTACACCTTC.

This rearrangement joins TRBV9 to TRBJ2-2; 10 bases are shared with TRBD1. The V segment lost 4 bases and the J segment 4 bases; nucleotides outside the gene matches: 7. The CDR3 is 16 amino acids. The germline V gene has CDR1 SGDLS and CDR2 YYNGEE. The CDR3 spells CASSPPGTGATGELFF. CDR3 nucleotides: TGTGCCAGCAGCCCCCCCGGGACAGGGGCCACCGGGGAGCTGTTTTTT.

This sequence joins TRBV6-1 and TRBJ1-5; 9 bases fit TRBD1. Unmatched junction bases numbered 3, after V lost 3 bases and J lost 6 bases. CDR1 MNHNS and CDR2 SASEGT come from the germline V gene. This CDR3 spans 14 amino acids. The CDR3 spells CASSETGGGQPQHF. In nucleotides, the CDR3 is TGTGCCAGCAGTGAGACAGGGGGAGGTCAGCCCCAGCATTTT.

This clone has a single count. The genes are TRBV5-1 and TRBJ2-2; TRBD2 aligns across 12 bases. The CDR3 is 17 residues long. CDR1 is SGHRS, CDR2 YFSETQ, per germline. V lost 5 bases, J lost 3 bases, and 8 bases stayed unmatched. The CDR3 DNA sequence: TGCGCCAGCAGTTCCCTAGCGGGGGGGCCGGACACCGGGGAGCTGTTTTTT. Encoded protein: CASSSLAGGPDTGELFF.

This clone was picked up one time. This chain joins TRBV28 and TRBJ2-2; 8 nucleotides agree with TRBD2. Germline V gene lookup returns CDR1 MDHEN and CDR2 SYDVKM. V shed 7 bases, J shed 7 bases, and the junction held 11 bases outside the gene matches. The CDR3 contains 15 residues. CDR3 region: CASTPLAGRVGELFF. In DNA form, the CDR3 reads TGTGCCAGCACCCCCTTAGCGGGAAGAGTCGGGGAGCTGTTTTTT.

The V and J genes are TRBV2 and TRBJ2-5; 9 bases match TRBD1. Germline loops: CDR1 SNHLY, CDR2 FYNNEI. J was trimmed by 7 bases and V by 3 bases; bases with no gene match: 6. This CDR3 has 14 residues. CDR3 nucleotides: TGTGCCAGCAGTGAGAACAGGGGGCCCGGGACCCAGTACTTC. This gives the protein CASSENRGPGTQYF.

This clone was recorded only once. The CDR3 region is CASSRWLNTEAFF. The CDR3 bases are TGTGCCAGCAGCCGGTGGCTGAACACTGAAGCTTTCTTT. This chain joins TRBV12-3 or TRBV12-4 and TRBJ1-1, with D unresolved. The CDR3 length is 13 residues. Between the trimmed V and J ends, which lost 6 bases and 0 bases, there was a span of 8 bases.

The rearrangement uses TRBV5-1 and TRBJ2-3; tentative D call: TRBD1 (5 bases). This CDR3 is 15 amino acids long. Germline V lookup: CDR1 SGHRS, CDR2 YFSETQ. V lost 0 bases to trimming and J lost 0 bases, with 8 bases between them. In DNA form, the CDR3 reads TGCGCCAGCAGCTTGGGTGGGGCTAGCACAGATACGCAGTATTTT. This sequence encodes CASSLGGASTDTQYF.

This chain connects TRBV7-7 to TRBJ1-2, with D possibly being TRBD1 (6 bases). Trimming shortened V by 10 bases and J by 8 bases, and 20 bases separated the two germline ends. The CDR3 is made up of 13 amino acids. CDR1 is SSHAT and CDR2 is FNYEAQ in the germline V gene (reference sequence). This CDR3 is CATWGANWNGYTF. CDR3 DNA: TGTGCCACCTGGGGGGCCAACTGGAACGGCTACACCTTC. The whole variable domain, filled in from reference TRBV7-7 and TRBJ1-2, reads GAGVSQSPRYKVTKRGQDVTLRCDPISSHATLYWYQQALGQGPEFLTYFNYEAQPDKSGLPSDRFSAERPEGSISTLTIQRTEQRDSAMYRCATWGANWNGYTFGSGTRLTVV.